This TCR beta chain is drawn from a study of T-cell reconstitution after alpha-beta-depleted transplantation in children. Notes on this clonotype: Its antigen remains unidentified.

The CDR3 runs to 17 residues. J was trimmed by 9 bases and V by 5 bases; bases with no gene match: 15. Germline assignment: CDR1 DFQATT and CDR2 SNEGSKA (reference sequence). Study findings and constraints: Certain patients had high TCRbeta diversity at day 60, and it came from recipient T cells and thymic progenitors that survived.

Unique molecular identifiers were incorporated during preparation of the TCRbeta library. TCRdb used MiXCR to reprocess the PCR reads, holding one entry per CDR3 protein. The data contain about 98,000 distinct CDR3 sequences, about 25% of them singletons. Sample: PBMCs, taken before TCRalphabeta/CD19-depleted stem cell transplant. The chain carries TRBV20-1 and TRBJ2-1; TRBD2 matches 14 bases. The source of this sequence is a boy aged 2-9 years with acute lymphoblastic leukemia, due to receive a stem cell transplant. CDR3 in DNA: TGCAGTGCTCGCCCTACCTGGGGACTAGCGGGAGCCGCTGAGCAGTTCTTC. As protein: CSARPTWGLAGAAEQFF.